This paragraph reports one TCR beta chain. The antigen remains unidentified. The CDR3 spans 18 residues. V gave up 2 bases and J gave up 0 bases; unmatched junction bases: 7. Germline V lookup: CDR1 MNHNS, CDR2 SASEGT. Only in-frame clones appear in the TCRdb table, and some are missing; sequencing was by immunoSEQ multiplex PCR. The sample holds fewer than 80,000 clones, 70% to 90% seen once. This record belongs to a study of OX40 agonist ivuxolimab in advanced cancers. Broader study findings: Individuals who were partial responders at 0.1-3.0 mg/kg had clonal expansion that ranked among the lowest.

This TCR was sampled from an adult with an advanced solid tumor such as melanoma, head and neck, liver or kidney cancer. The source was CD4+ or CD8+ T cells sorted from blood, collected in a trial of the OX40 agonist ivuxolimab. The chain uses TRBV6-1 and TRBJ1-6; 7 bases are shared with TRBD1. This CDR3 reads CASSESGGVSSYNSPLHF. CDR3 nucleotide sequence: TGTGCCAGCAGTGAATCAGGGGGTGTAAGCTCCTATAATTCACCCCTCCACTTT.